The 8 T cell receptor beta chains below all came from one sample that was sequenced in a study of control samples from healthy donors and cancer patients. The protocol was immunoSEQ multiplex PCR, while the TCRdb copy is restricted to in-frame clones and leaves out a portion. This sample's table reports about 190,000 clones. Sequenced material: blood. Every receptor here comes from a woman aged 30 to 39 in good health.

This chain joins TRBV3-1 (or the pseudogene TRBV3-2) and TRBJ1-2; perhaps TRBD1 as D (5 bases). There are 12 residues in the CDR3. Deletions cut 4 bases from V and 10 bases from J, with 13 bases between. The germline gives CDR1 LGHDT, CDR2 YNNKEL (reference sequence). CDR3 DNA: TGTGCCAGCAGCCTCCTGACAGCTGACTACACCTTC. This codes for CASSLLTADYTF.

The CDR3 region has the DNA TGTGCCAGCAGCACCACAGGGGCCGGGGAGCTGTTTTTT. It codes for CASSTTGAGELFF. V gene TRBV28 combines with J gene TRBJ2-2; TRBD1 matches at 7 bases. The germline V gene encodes CDR1 MDHEN and CDR2 SYDVKM. This CDR3 is 13 amino acids long. V shed 6 bases and J 6 bases; nucleotides not matched to a gene: 4.

This sequence joins TRBV25-1 and TRBJ1-1, with D unclear. The ends were cut back, 6 bases at V and 6 bases at J, with 8 bases in the middle. This CDR3 spans 11 amino acids. The V gene's germline CDR1 is MGHDK and CDR2 SYGVNS. The CDR3 loop is CASRNMAEAFF. The CDR3 DNA follows: TGTGCCAGCAGAAACATGGCTGAAGCTTTCTTT.

CDR3 sequence reads: CASSPRGGGPVYEQYF. Here the CDR3 DNA reads TGTGCCAGCTCACCAAGGGGCGGGGGGCCCGTCTACGAGCAGTACTTC. The rearrangement uses TRBV18 and TRBJ2-7, with 8 bases aligning to TRBD2. Germline CDR1 reads KGHSH; CDR2 reads LQKENI. This CDR3 has 16 residues. With V trimmed by 2 bases and J by 3 bases, 9 bases remained unmatched.

The DNA for the CDR3 is TGTGCCAGCAGACCACAGGGGATAGGGTATGGCTACACCTTC. It translates to CASRPQGIGYGYTF. This chain uses TRBV28 with TRBJ1-2, with 7 bases lining up with TRBD1. Trimming at V came to 6 bases and at J to 5 bases, leaving 9 bases not matched to a gene. This CDR3 region has 14 residues. Germline assignment: CDR1 MDHEN and CDR2 SYDVKM.

V is TRBV29-1 and J is TRBJ2-2; 8 bases match TRBD1. The CDR3 spans 15 residues. Germline V CDR1 and CDR2: SQVTM, ANQGSEA. J lost 2 bases, V lost 6 bases, and 8 bases had no gene match. Here the CDR3 DNA reads TGCAGCGTGGGGACCGGGACAGGAAACACCGGGGAGCTGTTTTTT. As protein: CSVGTGTGNTGELFF.

This chain links TRBV6-1 with TRBJ2-3; D not resolved. The germline V and J ends were trimmed by 2 bases and 7 bases, with 1 base remaining between them. CDR3 length: 10 amino acids. Germline V gives CDR1 MNHNS, CDR2 SASEGT. The CDR3 DNA reads TGTGCCAGCAGTGAATATACGCAGTATTTT. It codes for CASSEYTQYF.

V gene TRBV19 combines with J gene TRBJ1-5; 7 positions match TRBD1. This CDR3 comprises 12 residues. Germline V gene sequence: CDR1 LNHDA, CDR2 SQIVND (reference sequence). V shed 5 bases and J 10 bases; nucleotides not matched to a gene: 5. CDR3: CASSARQGPQHF. CDR3 coding DNA: TGTGCCAGTAGTGCCAGACAGGGACCCCAGCATTTT.